Shown below are 23 T cell receptor beta chains from a single sample sequenced in a study of T cells in Graves' hyperthyroidism and ophthalmopathy. The TCR beta CDR3 regions underwent amplification using RNA transcripts as the source. The study used the HTBI primer set for a first-round RT-PCR of the TCR CDR3. TCRdb fed the multiplex PCR reads into MiXCR, producing one record per CDR3 protein. Of over 500,000 distinct CDR3 sequences in the sample, about 15% were seen once. The source material was blood. Source of these receptors: a woman under 30 with Graves' ophthalmopathy.

Many counts were recorded for this clonotype. The chain employs TRBV9 and TRBJ2-1; no clear D gene. V lost 4 bases to trimming and J lost 4 bases, with 9 bases between them. Germline CDR1 reads SGDLS; CDR2 reads YYNGEE. The CDR3 contains 13 residues. The CDR3 spells CASSSLDYNEQFF. The CDR3 coding sequence is TGTGCCAGCAGCTCTCTAGATTACAATGAGCAGTTCTTC.

This clonotype has at least ten counts. The V and J genes are TRBV14 and TRBJ2-1; D is perhaps TRBD1 (6 bases). V lost 4 bases and J 10 bases, leaving 17 bases between the germline ends. Per the germline V gene, CDR1 is SGHDN and CDR2 is FVKESK. This CDR3 contains 14 residues. The CDR3 is CASSLSGTMREQFF. CDR3 nucleotides: TGTGCCAGCAGCCTCTCCGGGACAATGAGGGAGCAGTTCTTC.

This sequence joins TRBV4-1 and TRBJ1-4; the D is unclear. Trimming took off 3 bases at V and 0 bases at J, with 8 bases between the two ends. CDR3 length: 15 residues. The germline V gene has CDR1 MGHRA and CDR2 YSYEKL. The CDR3 nucleotides are TGCGCCAGCAGCCAGGGGAGTTCAACTAATGAAAAACTGTTTTTT. This gives the protein CASSQGSSTNEKLFF.

This clonotype has ten or more counts. The chain carries TRBV7-3 and TRBJ1-4, with 8 bases fitting TRBD1. The CDR3 runs to 14 residues. The germline gives CDR1 SGHTA, CDR2 FQGTGA. V lost 0 bases to trimming and J lost 8 bases; unmatched junction nucleotides: 2. CDR3 sequence: CASSLTTGDEKLFF. The CDR3 nucleotides read TGTGCCAGCAGCTTAACGACAGGGGACGAAAAACTGTTTTTT.

This clonotype showed up many times. V usage is TRBV7-4 and J usage is TRBJ1-1, with a possible D match to TRBD1 (5 bases). Germline lookup yields CDR1 SGHVT and CDR2 SQSDAQ. The V end lost 5 bases, the J end lost 4 bases, and 11 bases lay between the germline ends. This CDR3 is built from 13 residues. CDR3 loop: CASSPRGATEAFF. CDR3 bases: TGTGCCAGCAGCCCCCGAGGGGCCACTGAAGCTTTCTTT. Full variable domain (rest looked up from reference TRBV7-4 and TRBJ1-1): GAGVSQSPRYKVAKRGRDVALRCDSISGHVTLYWYRQTLGQGSEVLTYSQSDAQRDKSGRPSGRFSAERPERSVSTLKIQRTEQGDSAVYLCASSPRGATEAFFGQGTRLTVV.

This clonotype was detected a few times. The CDR3: CSVEDGRSEKLFF. In DNA form, the CDR3 reads TGCAGCGTAGAGGACGGGAGGAGTGAAAAACTGTTTTTT. This chain links TRBV29-1 with TRBJ1-4; D gene ambiguous. The V end was cut by 6 bases, the J end by 7 bases, with 15 bases between. The CDR3 extends over 13 amino acids. Germline-derived CDR1 and CDR2 are SQVTM and ANQGSEA.

This clonotype was found a few times. The V and J genes are TRBV12-3 or TRBV12-4 and TRBJ2-2; D is undetermined. Trimming pared 6 bases from V and 10 bases from J, leaving 12 bases between. The CDR3 has 12 amino acids. The CDR3: CASSQLLEELFF. CDR3 nucleotide sequence: TGTGCCAGCAGCCAACTCTTGGAGGAGCTGTTTTTT.

Comment on this clonotype: A clone one base away is much larger, so this may be a read error. The chain employs TRBV7-2 and TRBJ2-7; perhaps D is TRBD1 or TRBD2 (7 bases each). CDR1 is SGHTA, CDR2 FQGNSA, per germline. There are 14 residues in the CDR3. CDR3 amino acids: CAGSGDSVTYEQYF. CDR3 in DNA: TGTGCCGGCAGCGGGGACAGCGTTACCTACGAGCAGTACTTC.

A remark on this clonotype: A read error may be the cause here, since a much bigger clone is one base away. This rearrangement joins TRBV7-2 to TRBJ2-1, with 10 bases that match TRBD2. The CDR3 extends over 15 amino acids. The V gene end was trimmed by 2 bases and the J gene end by 9 bases; junction bases not matched to a gene: 7. Germline V gives CDR1 SGHTA, CDR2 FQGNSA. The CDR3 DNA is TGTGCCAGCAGCTTAAGAGCGGGGGGGGATCTTGAGCAGTTCTTC. Amino acid sequence: CASSLRAGGDLEQFF.

J is TRBJ2-7 and V is TRBV5-8; 9 nucleotides match TRBD2. This CDR3 contains 14 residues. With 7 bases clipped from V and 3 bases from J, the junction kept 8 bases outside the gene matches. The germline V gene has CDR1 SGHTS and CDR2 YDEGEE. The CDR3 loop is CASGKRGAVYEQYF. The CDR3 nucleotides read TGTGCCAGCGGAAAGCGGGGGGCCGTCTACGAGCAGTACTTC.

This clonotype was observed many times. Here the CDR3 DNA reads TGCAGTGCTAGAGATTCGGGGGAGTACAATGAGCAGTTCTTC. Translation: CSARDSGEYNEQFF. This chain uses TRBV20-1 with TRBJ2-1, with D possibly being TRBD2 (6 bases). V lost 0 bases, J lost 4 bases, and 10 bases lay in between. Germline lookup yields CDR1 DFQATT and CDR2 SNEGSKA (reference sequence). CDR3 length equals 14 residues.

This clonotype was found a few times. V gene TRBV28 combines with J gene TRBJ2-7; 9 nucleotides agree with TRBD1. Germline V gene data show CDR1 as MDHEN and CDR2 as SYDVKM. The ends lost 10 bases at V and 3 bases at J; junction bases unmatched: 4. The CDR3 length is 12 residues. CDR3 loop: CAIKTGGYEQYF. The CDR3 nucleotides read TGTGCCATCAAGACAGGGGGCTACGAGCAGTACTTC.

The CDR3 nucleotides read TGTGCCAGCAGCCCAGGACAGGGGGCTGAATCACCCCTCCACTTT. This translates into CASSPGQGAESPLHF. The chain uses TRBV7-9 and TRBJ1-6; 11 nucleotides align to TRBD1. The J segment lost 10 bases and the V segment lost 5 bases, leaving 7 bases of the junction unmatched. CDR1 is SEHNR and CDR2 is FQNEAQ in the germline V gene (reference sequence). The CDR3 extends over 15 amino acids. The full variable domain, rest sourced from reference TRBV7-9 and TRBJ1-6, is DTGVSQNPRHKITKRGQNVTFRCDPISEHNRLYWYRQTLGQGPEFLTYFQNEAQLEKSRLLSDRFSAERPKGSFSTLEIQRTEQGDSAMYLCASSPGQGAESPLHFGNGTRLTVT.

This clonotype was counted only a few times. This rearrangement joins TRBV30 to TRBJ1-2; D perhaps matches TRBD1 (5 bases). Germline-derived CDR1 and CDR2 are GTSNPN and SVGIG (reference sequence). V lost 3 bases and J 3 bases, leaving 8 bases between the germline ends. The CDR3 has 12 residues. The CDR3 is CAWRARDYGYTF. CDR3 sequence (DNA): TGTGCCTGGAGGGCCAGGGACTATGGCTACACCTTC.

This clonotype has more than one count but fewer than ten. The V and J genes are TRBV27 and TRBJ1-5; D is undetermined. CDR1 and CDR2 (germline): MNHEY, SMNVEV (reference sequence). CDR3 length: 14 residues. The ends were cut back, 5 bases at V and 6 bases at J, with 14 bases in the middle. CDR3 residues: CASSPWPSGQPQHF. Here the CDR3 DNA reads TGTGCCAGCAGTCCCTGGCCGTCGGGTCAGCCCCAGCATTTT.

The rearrangement links TRBV9 to TRBJ2-1, with 8 bases fitting TRBD1. In germline, CDR1 is SGDLS, CDR2 YYNGEE. There are 13 residues in the CDR3. Unmatched junction bases numbered 3, after V lost 4 bases and J lost 6 bases. CDR3 amino acids: CASSSGQANEQFF. The DNA of the CDR3 is TGTGCCAGCAGCTCGGGACAGGCCAATGAGCAGTTCTTC. Looking up the rest from reference TRBV9 and TRBJ2-1 gives the full variable domain: DSGVTQTPKHLITATGQRVTLRCSPRSGDLSVYWYQQSLDQGLQFLIQYYNGEERAKGNILERFSAQQFPDLHSELNLSSLELGDSALYFCASSSGQANEQFFGPGTRLTVL.

This chain joins TRBV20-1 and TRBJ2-5; TRBD2 matches 7 bases. The germline V gene encodes CDR1 DFQATT and CDR2 SNEGSKA (reference sequence). The CDR3 runs to 15 residues. V shed 7 bases and J 4 bases; nucleotides not matched to a gene: 15. CDR3 nucleotide sequence: TGCAGTGTTTCCCTAGGTGGGAGGGAGTCAGAGACCCAGTACTTC. Translated: CSVSLGGRESETQYF.

This clonotype was recorded a few times. The rearrangement links TRBV19 to TRBJ2-1; 11 bases are a match to TRBD2. Germline loops: CDR1 LNHDA, CDR2 SQIVND (reference sequence). The V gene end was trimmed by 4 bases and the J gene end by 7 bases; junction bases not matched to a gene: 3. The CDR3 is made up of 14 amino acids. This CDR3 reads CASSTSGRRNEQFF. The CDR3 DNA reads TGTGCCAGTAGTACTAGCGGGAGGCGGAATGAGCAGTTCTTC.

This clonotype was observed many times. The chain combines TRBV5-5 with TRBJ2-7, with 10 bases fitting TRBD1. This CDR3 is built from 14 residues. In germline, CDR1 is SGHKS, CDR2 YYEKEE (reference sequence). Trimming at V came to 5 bases and at J to 3 bases, leaving 5 bases not matched to a gene. The CDR3 DNA follows: TGTGCCAGCAGTTCCGGGACAGGGGACTACGAGCAGTACTTC. Its translation is CASSSGTGDYEQYF. Variable domain in full (rest from reference TRBV5-5 and TRBJ2-7): DAGVTQSPTHLIKTRGQQVTLRCSPISGHKSVSWYQQVLGQGPQFIFQYYEKEERGRGNFPDRFSARQFPNYSSELNVNALLLGDSALYLCASSSGTGDYEQYFGPGTRLTVT.

The chain uses TRBV6-2 or TRBV6-3 and TRBJ2-2, with D perhaps matching TRBD1 or TRBD2 (5 bases each). CDR3 length: 17 amino acids. Germline V gene data show CDR1 as MNHEY and CDR2 as SVGEGT. V gave up 6 bases and J gave up 5 bases, with 22 bases separating them. CDR3 residues: CASSPGPTLGETGELFF. As DNA, the CDR3 is TGTGCCAGCAGCCCCGGGCCCACTCTGGGGGAGACCGGGGAGCTGTTTTTT.

This clonotype was picked up many times. The chain joins TRBV12-3 or TRBV12-4 to TRBJ2-1; no clear D. V was shortened by 5 bases and J by 6 bases, with 8 bases between the two germline ends. The CDR3 spans 12 residues. CDR3 residues: CASSARVNEQFF. The DNA of the CDR3 is TGTGCCAGCAGTGCCCGAGTCAATGAGCAGTTCTTC.

The genes are TRBV12-3 or TRBV12-4 and TRBJ1-6, with D maybe TRBD1 (5 bases). V was pared by 3 bases and J by 7 bases, with 10 bases between. The CDR3 covers 14 residues. The CDR3 DNA is TGTGCCAGCAGTTTGGGGGTTGGGAATTCACCCCTCCACTTT. Residues: CASSLGVGNSPLHF.

The rearrangement links TRBV28 to TRBJ2-7; 7 bases fit TRBD2. The germline CDR1 and CDR2 sequences are MDHEN and SYDVKM. The V gene end was trimmed by 3 bases and the J gene end by 3 bases; junction bases not matched to a gene: 11. The CDR3 is 16 amino acids. As DNA, the CDR3 is TGTGCCAGCAGTTTGCGCGGGAGCCGGAATATCTACGAGCAGTACTTC. Protein: CASSLRGSRNIYEQYF.